The 24 T cell receptor beta chains below all came from one sample that was sequenced in a study of blood T cell repertoires in COVID-19. TCRdb's copy holds only in-frame clones and misses some; the assay was immunoSEQ multiplex PCR. Of 150,000 to 200,000 clones in the sample, 76% were seen once. Sequencing input: PBMCs or T cells enriched from blood (not recorded which). These receptors came from a woman in her fifties or sixties with acute COVID-19.

As for this clone: The germline gene is not matched at one end of the junction; a read error may be the cause. The CDR3 region is CASNPQPAGGSTAAFF. In nucleotides, the CDR3 is TGTGCCAGCAACCCCCAACCCGCGGGGGGGTCCACTGCAGCTTTCTTT. The chain joins TRBV7-2 to TRBJ1-1; D is possibly TRBD1 (5 bases). Germline-derived CDR1 and CDR2 are SGHTA and FQGNSA. CDR3 length: 16 amino acids.

The rearrangement joins TRBV18 to TRBJ1-2; D perhaps matches TRBD1 (5 bases). The CDR3 loop spans 12 amino acids. Trimming left V 3 bases short and J 7 bases short, with 9 bases between. Germline V gives CDR1 KGHSH, CDR2 LQKENI. The CDR3 reads CASSPDTAGYTF. The DNA of the CDR3 is TGTGCCAGCTCACCGGACACTGCTGGCTACACCTTC.

The chain has TRBV4-1 and TRBJ1-4, with D maybe TRBD1 (5 bases). The germline V and J ends were trimmed by 0 bases and 3 bases, with 14 bases remaining between them. From germline, CDR1 is MGHRA and CDR2 YSYEKL. The CDR3 has 17 amino acids. CDR3 coding DNA: TGCGCCAGCAGCCAAGAGGCCGGGACTGCATCTAATGAAAAACTGTTTTTT. This sequence encodes CASSQEAGTASNEKLFF.

The gene calls are TRBV24-1 and TRBJ2-5; maybe TRBD2 (5 bases). There are 14 residues in the CDR3. V was shortened by 3 bases and J by 4 bases, with 11 bases between the two germline ends. The germline gives CDR1 KGHDR, CDR2 SFDVKD. CDR3 coding DNA: TGTGCCACCAGTGATCCGGGGTCAGGAGAGACCCAGTACTTC. This translates into CATSDPGSGETQYF.

This clone has ten or more counts. This sequence joins TRBV5-1 and TRBJ1-6; 7 nucleotides agree with TRBD1. CDR1 is SGHRS, CDR2 YFSETQ, per germline. Trimming cost V 0 bases and J 10 bases; bases outside gene matches: 10. The length of the CDR3 is 16 residues. The CDR3 sequence: CASSLVSTGSGSPLHF. As DNA, the CDR3 is TGCGCCAGCAGCTTGGTGTCGACAGGGTCGGGGTCACCCCTCCACTTT.

This clone was recorded at least ten times. The J gene is TRBJ1-6, the V gene TRBV6-5, with D possibly matching TRBD1 (5 bases). Germline V gene sequence: CDR1 MNHEY, CDR2 SVGAGI. This CDR3 has 16 amino acids. V was pared by 0 bases and J by 7 bases, with 13 bases between. The CDR3 here is CASSYSLSGGNSPLHF. The CDR3 bases are TGTGCCAGCAGTTACTCCCTTAGCGGGGGAAATTCACCCCTCCACTTT.

The chain links TRBV19 to TRBJ2-4; possibly TRBD1 for D (5 bases). V gave up 7 bases and J gave up 2 bases, with 9 bases separating them. The CDR3 spans 13 residues. Germline lookup yields CDR1 LNHDA and CDR2 SQIVND (reference sequence). CDR3 sequence: CASKDITKNIQYF. CDR3 DNA sequence: TGTGCCAGTAAGGACATCACCAAAAACATTCAGTACTTC. Looking up the rest from reference TRBV19 and TRBJ2-4 gives the full variable domain: DGGITQSPKYLFRKEGQNVTLSCEQNLNHDAMYWYRQDPGQGLRLIYYSQIVNDFQKGDIAEGYSVSREKKESFPLTVTSAQKNPTAFYLCASKDITKNIQYFGAGTRLSVL.

This clone was counted at least ten times. The V call is TRBV6-4, the J call TRBJ2-3, with 14 positions matching TRBD2. The V gene end was trimmed by 2 bases and the J gene end by 4 bases; junction bases not matched to a gene: 2. Germline V gene lookup returns CDR1 MRHNA and CDR2 SNTAGT. This CDR3 is built from 16 residues. The CDR3 loop is CASSDGTSGGSDTQYF. The CDR3 DNA sequence: TGTGCCAGCAGTGACGGGACTAGCGGGGGATCAGATACGCAGTATTTT.

J is TRBJ1-4 and V is TRBV7-9; 11 bases are shared with TRBD1. Germline V gene sequence: CDR1 SEHNR, CDR2 FQNEAQ (reference sequence). The CDR3 runs to 14 residues. V lost 6 bases, J lost 7 bases, and 4 bases stayed unmatched. CDR3 loop: CASRQDRGPEKLFF. The CDR3 region has the DNA TGTGCCAGCAGACAGGACAGGGGGCCTGAAAAACTGTTTTTT.

This sequence joins TRBV6-5 and TRBJ1-2; no reliable D call. This CDR3 comprises 14 residues. CDR1 and CDR2 from the germline V gene are MNHEY and SVGAGI. Deletions cut 5 bases from V and 0 bases from J, with 10 bases between. The CDR3 sequence: CASSRHDTNYGYTF. CDR3 DNA: TGTGCCAGCAGTAGACACGACACTAACTATGGCTACACCTTC.

The V gene is TRBV3-1 (or the pseudogene TRBV3-2), the J gene TRBJ1-5; no clear D gene. Trimming took off 3 bases at V and 1 base at J, with 13 bases between the two ends. Germline CDR1 LGHDT, CDR2 YNNKEL (reference sequence). CDR3 length equals 16 residues. In DNA, the CDR3 is TGTGCCAGCAGCCAGGCCCCCGGAGCAAGCAATCAGCCCCAGCATTTT. The encoded protein is CASSQAPGASNQPQHF.

In its sample, this clone was seen a few times. Other DNA sequences from this sample encode an identical CDR3 as well. The CDR3 DNA follows: TGTGCCAGCAGCCCAGGGGGCGTACGGGGCTACACCTTC. Translation: CASSPGGVRGYTF. The gene calls are TRBV6-5 and TRBJ1-2, with 8 bases lining up with TRBD1. CDR3 size: 13 residues. CDR1 MNHEY and CDR2 SVGAGI come from the germline V gene. Unmatched junction bases numbered 8, after V lost 6 bases and J lost 8 bases.

Turning to this clone: With a much larger clone just one base away, this may be a read error. This chain uses TRBV19 with TRBJ1-1, with 9 bases matching TRBD1. Germline CDR1 reads LNHDA; CDR2 reads SQIVND (reference sequence). This CDR3 is 14 amino acids long. The CDR3 sequence is CVSSMGQGSTEAFF. The CDR3 DNA reads TGTGTCAGTAGCATGGGACAGGGAAGCACTGAAGCTTTCTTT.

This chain joins TRBV5-1 and TRBJ2-3, with a tentative D call TRBD2 (6 bases). Trimming left V 4 bases short and J 0 bases short, with 21 bases between. The CDR3 covers 18 residues. In germline, CDR1 is SGHRS, CDR2 YFSETQ. CDR3 loop: CASSTQGSGELSTDTQYF. Here the CDR3 DNA reads TGCGCCAGCAGCACTCAGGGTAGCGGCGAGCTGAGCACAGATACGCAGTATTTT.

The rearrangement uses TRBV3-1 (or the pseudogene TRBV3-2) and TRBJ1-3; the D is unclear. The CDR3 loop spans 15 amino acids. V lost 4 bases, J lost 2 bases, and 12 bases lay in between. Germline V gene data show CDR1 as LGHDT and CDR2 as YNNKEL (reference sequence). This CDR3 is CASSRAGNPGNTIYF. In nucleotides, the CDR3 is TGTGCCAGCAGCCGGGCGGGTAATCCTGGAAACACCATATATTTT.

The rearrangement uses TRBV5-1 and TRBJ1-2; TRBD1 is a possible D gene (6 bases). CDR1 SGHRS and CDR2 YFSETQ come from the germline V gene. This CDR3 comprises 17 residues. V was trimmed by 2 bases and J by 7 bases, leaving 24 bases between them. The CDR3, as DNA: TGCGCCAGCAGCTTCGCCGCCGTTGGGGGCAGGGCGATTGGCTACACCTTC. This encodes CASSFAAVGGRAIGYTF.

This clone was seen a handful of times. This chain joins TRBV29-1 and TRBJ2-5, with TRBD2 matching over 12 bases. After removal of 8 bases from V and 5 bases from J, the junction contained 18 bases not matched to a gene. This CDR3 spans 17 amino acids. From germline, CDR1 is SQVTM and CDR2 ANQGSEA. The CDR3 DNA reads TGCAGCACCCAGGCACTAGCGGGGGGCCACAGTGGGGAGACCCAGTACTTC. Translating gives CSTQALAGGHSGETQYF.

J is TRBJ2-7 and V is TRBV28; 9 bases align to TRBD1. From germline, CDR1 is MDHEN and CDR2 SYDVKM. Unmatched junction bases numbered 3, after V lost 5 bases and J lost 1 base. CDR3 length equals 14 residues. The CDR3 protein is CASSRTGASYEQYV. In nucleotides, the CDR3 is TGTGCCAGCAGTAGGACAGGGGCGTCCTACGAGCAGTACGTC.

V and J are TRBV24-1 and TRBJ1-1, with 8 bases lining up with TRBD1. J was trimmed by 2 bases and V by 6 bases; bases with no gene match: 7. This CDR3 is 15 amino acids long. Per germline, CDR1 KGHDR and CDR2 SFDVKD. The CDR3 sequence is CATSHGQGRNTEAFF. As DNA, the CDR3 is TGTGCCACCAGTCACGGACAGGGCCGAAACACTGAAGCTTTCTTT.

The gene calls are TRBV6-5 and TRBJ1-2; D gene uncertain. The V end was cut by 6 bases, the J end by 5 bases, with 7 bases between. Germline assignment: CDR1 MNHEY and CDR2 SVGAGI. This CDR3 is 11 amino acids long. CDR3 nucleotides: TGTGCCAGCAGGCTAGATTATGGCTACACCTTC. This encodes CASRLDYGYTF.

The chain couples TRBV30 to TRBJ1-5; D gene uncertain. V lost 0 bases and J 5 bases, leaving 14 bases between the germline ends. Germline-derived CDR1 and CDR2 are GTSNPN and SVGIG (reference sequence). The CDR3 length is 15 residues. DNA for the CDR3: TGTGCCTGGAGTGTAGATCGTTCGGGATATCAGCCCCAGCATTTT. Protein sequence: CAWSVDRSGYQPQHF.

Of note for this clone: Other nucleotide sequences from this sample produce the same CDR3. The chain joins TRBV4-2 to TRBJ1-1; D might be TRBD1 (6 bases). The V end was cut by 1 base, the J end by 5 bases, with 8 bases between. The CDR3 contains 13 residues. CDR1 is LGHNA, CDR2 YNFKEQ, per germline. The CDR3 DNA sequence: TGTGCCAGCAGCCAAGGGGGGCGAACTGAAGCTTTCTTT. Translating gives CASSQGGRTEAFF.

This chain uses TRBV2 with TRBJ1-2; 7 nucleotides match TRBD1. The CDR3 is 14 amino acids. V lost 2 bases and J lost 5; bases outside the gene matches: 5. Germline assignment: CDR1 SNHLY and CDR2 FYNNEI. Here the CDR3 reads CASSEQGEVYGYTF. CDR3 bases: TGTGCCAGCAGTGAACAGGGGGAGGTTTATGGCTACACCTTC.

The V and J genes are TRBV3-1 (or the pseudogene TRBV3-2) and TRBJ1-2; 7 bases are shared with TRBD1. V shed 5 bases and J 4 bases; nucleotides not matched to a gene: 10. Germline assignment: CDR1 LGHDT and CDR2 YNNKEL (reference sequence). The CDR3 is made up of 15 amino acids. The DNA of the CDR3 is TGTGCCAGCAGCGAGACAGGGCGGAACGGCTATGGCTACACCTTC. Its translation: CASSETGRNGYGYTF.